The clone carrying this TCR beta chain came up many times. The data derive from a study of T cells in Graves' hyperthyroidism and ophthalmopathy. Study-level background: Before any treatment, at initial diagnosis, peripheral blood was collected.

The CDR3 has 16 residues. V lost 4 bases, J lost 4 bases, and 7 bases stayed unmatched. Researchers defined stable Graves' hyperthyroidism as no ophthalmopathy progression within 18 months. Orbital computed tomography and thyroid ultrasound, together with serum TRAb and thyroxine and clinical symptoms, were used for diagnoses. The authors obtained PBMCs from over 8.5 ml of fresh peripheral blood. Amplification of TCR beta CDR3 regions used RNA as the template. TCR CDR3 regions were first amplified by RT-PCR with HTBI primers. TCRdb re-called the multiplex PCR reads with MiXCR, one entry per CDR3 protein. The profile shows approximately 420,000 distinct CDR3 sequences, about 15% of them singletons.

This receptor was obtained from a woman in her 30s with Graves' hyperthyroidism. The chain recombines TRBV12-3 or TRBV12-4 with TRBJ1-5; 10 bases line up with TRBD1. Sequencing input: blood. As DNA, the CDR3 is TGTGCCAGCAGTTCGGGACAGGGGTTTTGGAATCAGCCCCAGCATTTT. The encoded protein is CASSSGQGFWNQPQHF.